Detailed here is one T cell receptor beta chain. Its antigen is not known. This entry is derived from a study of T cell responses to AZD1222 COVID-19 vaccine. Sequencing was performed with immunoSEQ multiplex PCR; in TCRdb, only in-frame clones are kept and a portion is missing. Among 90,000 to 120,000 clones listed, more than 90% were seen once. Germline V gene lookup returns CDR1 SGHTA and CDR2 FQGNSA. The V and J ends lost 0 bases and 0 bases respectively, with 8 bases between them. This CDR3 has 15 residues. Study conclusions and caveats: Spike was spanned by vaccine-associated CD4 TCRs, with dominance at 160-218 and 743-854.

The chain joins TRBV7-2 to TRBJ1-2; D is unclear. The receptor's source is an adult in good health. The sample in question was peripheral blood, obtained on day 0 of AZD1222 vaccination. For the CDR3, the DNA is TGTGCCAGCAGCTTAGCGCTCCAGGCTAACTATGGCTACACCTTC. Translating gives CASSLALQANYGYTF. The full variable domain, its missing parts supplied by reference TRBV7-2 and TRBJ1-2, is GAGVSQSPSNKVTEKGKDVELRCDPISGHTALYWYRQSLGQGLEFLIYFQGNSAPDKSGLPSDRFSAERTGGSVSTLTIQRTQQEDSAVYLCASSLALQANYGYTFGSGTRLTVV.